This T cell receptor beta chain was sequenced for a study of cytomegalovirus exposure and HLA in healthy donors. Study observations and caveats: There were a few CMV-associated chains whose specificity for CMV antigens was confirmed in vitro.

In regard to this clone: Its antigen is unknown.

The CDR3 covers 17 residues. Unmatched junction bases numbered 6, after V lost 5 bases and J lost 4 bases. CDR1 and CDR2 (germline): SGHTA, FQGNSA. PCR involved 60 Vbeta and 13 Jbeta primers. Original methodology: Approximately 9.9 million of roughly 81 million unique TCR beta chains were shared, per a later count. Clones were read by immunoSEQ multiplex PCR, and TCRdb kept only the in-frame ones, dropping some. V, J and clone size reflect that table, while D and trimming were determined from the DNA. The table has approximately 88,000 clones, over 75% seen once. The J gene is TRBJ2-2, the V gene TRBV7-2; TRBD2 aligns across 14 bases. Sequencing was performed on PBMCs. The sequence was obtained from a man between 18 and 29 years old in good health and CMV-seronegative. CDR3: CASSPGGLAGGTGELFF. CDR3 nucleotide sequence: TGTGCCAGCAGCCCAGGAGGACTAGCGGGGGGCACCGGGGAGCTGTTTTTT.